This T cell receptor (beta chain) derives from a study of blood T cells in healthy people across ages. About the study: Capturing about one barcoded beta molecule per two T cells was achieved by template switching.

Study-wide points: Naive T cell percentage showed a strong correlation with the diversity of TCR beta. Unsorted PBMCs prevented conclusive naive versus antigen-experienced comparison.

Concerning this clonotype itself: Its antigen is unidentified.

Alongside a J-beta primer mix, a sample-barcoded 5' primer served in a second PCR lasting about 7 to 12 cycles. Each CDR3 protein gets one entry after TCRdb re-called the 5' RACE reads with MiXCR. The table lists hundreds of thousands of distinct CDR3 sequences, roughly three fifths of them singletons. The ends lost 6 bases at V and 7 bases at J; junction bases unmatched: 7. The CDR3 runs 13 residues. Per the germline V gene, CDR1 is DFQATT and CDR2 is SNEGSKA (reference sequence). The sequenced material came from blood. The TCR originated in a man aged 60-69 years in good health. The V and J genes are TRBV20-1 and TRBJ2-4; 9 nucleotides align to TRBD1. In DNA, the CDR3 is TGCAGTGCCATGGACAGGGGTGCTAACATTCAGTACTTC. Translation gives CSAMDRGANIQYF.